The clone carrying this TCR beta chain has only a few counts. This sample's time point: patch test 1, 2 weeks after DPC sensitization. Treatment noted: therapeutic diphenylcyclopropenone sensitization with weekly scalp DPC. These data come from a study of human T cells and chemical hapten exposure. TCRdb ran MiXCR on the RACE reads and lists one entry per CDR3 protein. The data hold fewer than 200,000 distinct CDR3 sequences, with about a fifth observed a single time. J lost 6 bases, V lost 6 bases, and 18 bases had no gene match. The CDR3 runs to 16 residues. CDR1 SGHNT and CDR2 YYREEE come from the germline V gene (reference sequence).

This receptor was identified in a woman aged 45-60 years with alopecia areata. Some clones in this sample may be carry-over from other donors' samples. The chain couples TRBV5-4 to TRBJ2-7; 7 nucleotides match TRBD2. The material sequenced was whole blood, taken in connection with sensitization to the hapten diphenylcyclopropenone (DPC). DNA for the CDR3: TGTGCCAGCAACTATAACTGGGGAGGGCCCCAACGCGAGCAGTACTTC. Translation: CASNYNWGGPQREQYF.